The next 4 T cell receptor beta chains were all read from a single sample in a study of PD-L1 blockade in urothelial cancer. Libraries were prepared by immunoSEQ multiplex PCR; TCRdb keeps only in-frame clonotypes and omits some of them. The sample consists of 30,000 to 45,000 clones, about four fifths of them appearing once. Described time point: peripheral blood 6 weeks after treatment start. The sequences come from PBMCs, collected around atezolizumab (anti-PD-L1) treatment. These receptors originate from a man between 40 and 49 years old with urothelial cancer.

CDR3 sequence: CASSFIGGLLGNQPQHF. The CDR3 DNA reads TGTGCCAGCAGTTTCATCGGGGGGCTTCTGGGCAATCAGCCCCAGCATTTT. This chain links TRBV28 with TRBJ1-5, with D possibly being TRBD1 (6 bases). The V gene's germline CDR1 is MDHEN and CDR2 SYDVKM. V was cut by 3 bases and J by 2 bases, with 17 bases left in between. The length of the CDR3 is 17 residues.

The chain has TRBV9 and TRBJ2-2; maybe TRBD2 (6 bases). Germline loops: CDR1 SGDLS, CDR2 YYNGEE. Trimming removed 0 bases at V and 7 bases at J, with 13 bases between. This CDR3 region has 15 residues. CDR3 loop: CASSVGRLGGGELFF. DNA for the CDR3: TGTGCCAGCAGCGTAGGAAGGTTGGGGGGCGGGGAGCTGTTTTTT. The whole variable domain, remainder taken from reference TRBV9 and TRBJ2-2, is DSGVTQTPKHLITATGQRVTLRCSPRSGDLSVYWYQQSLDQGLQFLIQYYNGEERAKGNILERFSAQQFPDLHSELNLSSLELGDSALYFCASSVGRLGGGELFFGEGSRLTVL.

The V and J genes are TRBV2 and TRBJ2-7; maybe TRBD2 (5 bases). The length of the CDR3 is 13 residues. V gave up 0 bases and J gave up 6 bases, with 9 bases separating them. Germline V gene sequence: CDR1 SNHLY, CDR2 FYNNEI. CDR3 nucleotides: TGTGCCAGCAGTGAAGCACGGGGATCCGAGCAGTACTTC. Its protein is CASSEARGSEQYF.

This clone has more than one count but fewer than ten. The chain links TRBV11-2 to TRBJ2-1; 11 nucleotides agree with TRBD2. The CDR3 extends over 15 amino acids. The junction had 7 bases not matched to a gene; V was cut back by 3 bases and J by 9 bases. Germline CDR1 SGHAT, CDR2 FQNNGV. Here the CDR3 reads CASSLETSGRGEQFF. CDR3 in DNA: TGTGCCAGCAGCTTGGAAACTAGCGGGAGAGGTGAGCAGTTCTTC.